This T cell receptor (beta chain) was observed in a study of PD-1 blockade in mismatch repair-deficient tumors. On the study more broadly: All were previously treated, progressing patients with about a dozen mismatch repair-deficient cancer types.

Study-wide results and caveats: After pembrolizumab, tumor-resident clones rose rapidly, then generally contracted before radiologic responses.

Only in-frame clones appear in the TCRdb table, and some are missing; sequencing was by immunoSEQ multiplex PCR. This table has roughly 110,000 clones, about 74% appearing once. TCRs were sequenced from a few patients responding to pembrolizumab. As concerns this clone: The antigen remains undetermined.

The CDR3 is 14 residues long. The germline gives CDR1 LGHNA, CDR2 YNFKEQ. Trimming pared 0 bases from V and 4 bases from J, leaving 4 bases between. The origin of this receptor is an adult with mismatch repair-deficient cancer. The V call is TRBV4-2, the J call TRBJ2-6; D is uncertain. This material consisted of peripheral blood, taken just over 59 weeks after starting pembrolizumab. The CDR3 nucleotides are TGTGCCAGCAGCCAAGAGCGGGGGGCCAACGTCCTGACTTTC. Translating it yields CASSQERGANVLTF.